This T cell receptor beta chain appears in the sequencing data of a study of shared clonotypes between healthy human individuals (TCRdb year 2020). Concerning the study at large: Three men and a couple of women, aged 18 to 49 years, made up the cohort. Between about 0.8 and 9 billion PBMCs per donor were obtained by leukapheresis. Per donor, three plates each were used for CD4 naive and CD4 memory, two for CD8 naive, and one for CD8 memory. The study deeply sequenced blood TCR repertoires of five healthy adults to estimate repertoire size and the extent of clonotype sharing between individuals. To increase sequencing depth and limit assay-specific biases, different laboratories used diverse techniques to prepare libraries and sequence TCR repertoires.

The donors were healthy, HIV-negative adults who had no recently reported acute infections or vaccinations. Every donor was a Caucasian adult living in Nashville, Tennessee, USA. CD4+ T cells were enriched through magnetic negative selection, after which naive cells were positively selected on CD45RA and the remaining negative fraction served as the memory subset. After blood collection by leukapheresis, PBMCs were isolated using Ficoll-Histopaque density gradient centrifugation and then cryopreserved in the vapor phase of liquid nitrogen. Analytical flow cytometry was used to check the purity and quantity of every magnetically sorted T cell population. Each sorted fraction had its genomic DNA isolated and then quantified by UV absorbance on a Nanodrop 2000c. A distance of 7 bases separates the germline ends of V and J, which lose 0 bases and 4 bases respectively. The CDR1 and CDR2 encoded by the germline V gene are SGDLS and YYNGEE. The CDR3, cysteine through phenylalanine, is 13 amino acids long. The sequence is cut down to CDR3 DNA, 39 bases in frame from base 1.

Using the deep immunoSEQ assay, multiplex PCR amplified TCR CDR3 regions from genomic DNA. Extracted genomic DNA from each cell subset was spread evenly across all wells of several immunoSEQ 96-well plates, with each plate serving as a replicate. For sorted subsets, 150 to 250 ng of genomic DNA, equivalent to roughly 30,000 T cell genomes, went into each replicate PCR. Purified libraries were measured with a Qubit 3.0 fluorometer, size-checked on a Bioanalyzer 2100, and measured again with the KAPA Library Quantification kit. Every immunoSEQ 96-well plate was sequenced on a separate single-read 150-cycle Illumina NextSeq 550 flow cell. Turning to the authors' computational methods: Because the immunoSEQ output held only junctional sequences and lacked quality scores, the filtering could not match the filtering applied to full-length reads. Sequences were annotated with PyIR, a Python wrapper for IgBLAST v1.9, using IMGT germline references to assign V/J genes and CDR3. Reads with weak V/J assignments (E-value above 1e-6), missing CDR3, stop codons, out-of-frame junctions, or ambiguous translated residues were removed. V3J clonotypes were defined as sequences sharing the same inferred V gene, J gene, and CDR3 amino acid sequence. Percentage overlap between repertoires was computed as shared unique clonotypes divided by the size of the smaller repertoire. Repertoire richness was assessed with RTK rarefaction, the Chao1 estimator, and Recon v2.1 estimates of unobserved clonotypes. For all TCRbeta clonotypes obtained by the gDNA method from several donors, generation probabilities were computed with OLGA. Sourced from immuneACCESS, this table was stored by TCRdb with only in-frame sequences that have V and J called. A share of the clones is absent; for the studies checked, an unresolved V gene accounts for under half, and the remainder has no known explanation. The V and J calls and clone size are taken from that table; D and trimming were inferred from the DNA. In this sample the table shows fewer than 1.6 million clones, approximately 98.5% of which occur a single time. Over 0.3% of the sample is in the top ten clones.

This clone was observed once. It has no known antigen specificity. Base qualities are not recorded, but no much larger clone differs from it by a single base. Paper-wide results and their limitations: About 5% of naive CD4, 3% to 4% of naive CD8, about 2.5% of memory CD4, and 0.4% of memory CD8 clonotypes were shared across several donors. Naive subsets generally had larger estimated clonotype richness than memory subsets did. Compared with non-shared clonotypes, clonotypes shared by all four sorted-subset donors had higher generation probabilities. Sampling was restricted to blood, and TCR repertoires in tissues likely differ from the TCR repertoires found in blood. Pairwise subsampling indicated that sequencing depth was expected to affect the degree of clonotype sharing among donors. The genetic and exposure-history diversity represented was limited by the small number of donors. Even with the large sequencing depth, rarefaction of the sorted-subset datasets indicated that sequencing was incomplete.

Sequenced sample: naive CD4+ T cells sorted from blood. Sample cell subset or site, as interpreted from the label and publication: CD45RA+ positively selected. This TCR was recovered from a man aged 30-40 years in good health. Here the chain combines TRBV9 and TRBJ1-1; the D gene remains uncertain. The DNA sequence reads TGTGCCAGCAGCGTAGCGGTTCGCACTGAAGCTTTCTTT. Its product reads: CASSVAVRTEAFF.